This T cell receptor (beta chain) was recorded in a study of blood T cell repertoires in COVID-19. The data were produced by immunoSEQ multiplex PCR, yet TCRdb's version contains in-frame clones alone and is incomplete. Here the sample spans around 340,000 clones, 80% to 90% being singletons. This CDR3 region has 12 residues. V lost 11 bases and J lost 7, with 15 bases in between. The V gene's germline CDR1 is SGHNT and CDR2 YENEEA. Sequencing input: peripheral blood. The chain employs TRBV11-3 and TRBJ2-1; the D gene is possibly TRBD1 (5 bases). The clonotype originates from a woman aged 60-75 years with COVID-19, enrolled during active disease. In DNA form, the CDR3 reads TGTGCCTCTGGGCAGGGTCAAAATGAGCAGTTCTTC. As protein: CASGQGQNEQFF. Full variable domain (rest looked up from reference TRBV11-3 and TRBJ2-1): EAGVVQSPRYKIIEKKQPVAFWCNPISGHNTLYWYLQNLGQGPELLIRYENEEAVDDSQLPKDRFSAERLKGVDSTLKIQPAELGDSAVYLCASGQGQNEQFFGPGTRLTVL.